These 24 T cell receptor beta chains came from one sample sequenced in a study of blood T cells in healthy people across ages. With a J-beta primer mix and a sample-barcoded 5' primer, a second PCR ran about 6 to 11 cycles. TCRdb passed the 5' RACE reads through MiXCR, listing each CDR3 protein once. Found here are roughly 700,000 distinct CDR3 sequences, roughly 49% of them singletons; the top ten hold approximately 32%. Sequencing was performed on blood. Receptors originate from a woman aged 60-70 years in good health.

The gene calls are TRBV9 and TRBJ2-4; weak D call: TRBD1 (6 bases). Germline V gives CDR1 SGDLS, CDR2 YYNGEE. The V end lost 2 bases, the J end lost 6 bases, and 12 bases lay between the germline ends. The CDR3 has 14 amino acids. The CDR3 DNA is TGTGCCAGCAGCGTGGCGACAGGTTCAAACATTCAGTACTTC. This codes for CASSVATGSNIQYF. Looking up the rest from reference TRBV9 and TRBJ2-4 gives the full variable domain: DSGVTQTPKHLITATGQRVTLRCSPRSGDLSVYWYQQSLDQGLQFLIQYYNGEERAKGNILERFSAQQFPDLHSELNLSSLELGDSALYFCASSVATGSNIQYFGAGTRLSVL.

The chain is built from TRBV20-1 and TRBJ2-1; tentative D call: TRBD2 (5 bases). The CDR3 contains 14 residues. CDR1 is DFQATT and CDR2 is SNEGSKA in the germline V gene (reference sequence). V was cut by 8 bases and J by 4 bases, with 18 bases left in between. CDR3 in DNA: TGCAGTTCTTTACTAGGGAGTAATTACAATGAGCAGTTCTTC. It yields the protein CSSLLGSNYNEQFF.

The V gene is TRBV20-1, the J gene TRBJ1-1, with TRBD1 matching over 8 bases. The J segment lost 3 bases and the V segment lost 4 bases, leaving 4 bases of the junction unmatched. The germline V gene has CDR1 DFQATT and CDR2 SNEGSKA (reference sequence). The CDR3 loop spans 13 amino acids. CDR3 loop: CSANPDRDTEAFF. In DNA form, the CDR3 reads TGCAGTGCTAACCCGGACAGGGACACTGAAGCTTTCTTT.

The CDR3 sequence: CASSVMGQTGYGYTF. DNA for the CDR3: TGTGCCAGCAGTGTTATGGGACAGACGGGGTATGGCTACACCTTC. The chain combines TRBV2 with TRBJ1-2, with 7 positions matching TRBD1. V gave up 4 bases and J gave up 5 bases; unmatched junction bases: 10. The CDR3 spans 15 residues. The germline CDR1 and CDR2 sequences are SNHLY and FYNNEI.

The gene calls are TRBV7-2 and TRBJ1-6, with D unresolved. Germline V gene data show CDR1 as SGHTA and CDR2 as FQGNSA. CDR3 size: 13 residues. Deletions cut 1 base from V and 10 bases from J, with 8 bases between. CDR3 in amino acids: CASSLERTSPLHF. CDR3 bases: TGTGCCAGCAGCTTAGAAAGGACCTCACCCCTCCACTTT. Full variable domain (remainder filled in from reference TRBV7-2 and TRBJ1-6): GAGVSQSPSNKVTEKGKDVELRCDPISGHTALYWYRQSLGQGLEFLIYFQGNSAPDKSGLPSDRFSAERTGGSVSTLTIQRTQQEDSAVYLCASSLERTSPLHFGNGTRLTVT.

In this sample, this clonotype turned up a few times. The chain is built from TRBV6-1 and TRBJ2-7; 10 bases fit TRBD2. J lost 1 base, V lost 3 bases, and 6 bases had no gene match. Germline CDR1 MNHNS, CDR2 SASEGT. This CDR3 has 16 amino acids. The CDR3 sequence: CASSDSGRAISYEQYF. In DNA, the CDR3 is TGTGCCAGCAGTGACAGCGGGAGGGCCATTTCCTACGAGCAGTACTTC.

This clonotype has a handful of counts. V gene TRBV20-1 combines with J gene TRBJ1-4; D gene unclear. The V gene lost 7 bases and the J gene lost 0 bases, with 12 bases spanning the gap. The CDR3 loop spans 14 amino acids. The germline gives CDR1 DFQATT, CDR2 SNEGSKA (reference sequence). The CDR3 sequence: CSVLGGTTNEKLFF. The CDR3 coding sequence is TGCAGTGTACTAGGAGGGACAACTAATGAAAAACTGTTTTTT.

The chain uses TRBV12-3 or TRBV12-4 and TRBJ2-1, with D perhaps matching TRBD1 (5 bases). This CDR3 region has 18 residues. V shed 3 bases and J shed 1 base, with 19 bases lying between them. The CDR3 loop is CASSFYYWMKGSYNEQFF. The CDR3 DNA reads TGTGCCAGCAGTTTTTACTACTGGATGAAGGGGTCCTACAATGAGCAGTTCTTC.

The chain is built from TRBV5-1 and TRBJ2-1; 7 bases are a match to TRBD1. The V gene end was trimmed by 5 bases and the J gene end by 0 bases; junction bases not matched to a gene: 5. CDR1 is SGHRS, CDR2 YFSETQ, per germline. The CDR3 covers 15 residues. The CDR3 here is CASRQQGSSYNEQFF. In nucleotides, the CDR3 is TGCGCCAGCAGGCAACAGGGGAGCTCCTACAATGAGCAGTTCTTC.

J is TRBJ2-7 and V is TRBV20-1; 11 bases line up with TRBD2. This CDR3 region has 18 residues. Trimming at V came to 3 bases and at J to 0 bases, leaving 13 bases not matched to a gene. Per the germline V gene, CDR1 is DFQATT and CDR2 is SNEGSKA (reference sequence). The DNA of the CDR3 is TGCAGTGCTAGCCCCCTAACGACTAGCGGGACTCTCTCCTACGAGCAGTACTTC. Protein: CSASPLTTSGTLSYEQYF.

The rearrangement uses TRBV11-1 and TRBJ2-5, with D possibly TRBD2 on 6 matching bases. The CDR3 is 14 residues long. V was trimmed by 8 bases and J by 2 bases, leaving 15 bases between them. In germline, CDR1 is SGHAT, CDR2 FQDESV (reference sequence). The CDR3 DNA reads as TGTGCCAGCCGCCCCGTCGGGGGACAAGAGACCCAGTACTTC. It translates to CASRPVGGQETQYF. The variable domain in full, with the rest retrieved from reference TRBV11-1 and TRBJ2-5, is EAEVAQSPRYKITEKSQAVAFWCDPISGHATLYWYRQILGQGPELLVQFQDESVVDDSQLPKDRFSAERLKGVDSTLKIQPAELGDSAMYLCASRPVGGQETQYFGPGTRLLVL.

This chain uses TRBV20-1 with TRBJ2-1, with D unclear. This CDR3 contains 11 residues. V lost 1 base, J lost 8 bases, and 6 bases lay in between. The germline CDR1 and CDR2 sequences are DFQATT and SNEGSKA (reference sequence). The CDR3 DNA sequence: TGCAGTGCTAGAGCCCTTTATGAGCAGTTCTTC. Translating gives CSARALYEQFF.

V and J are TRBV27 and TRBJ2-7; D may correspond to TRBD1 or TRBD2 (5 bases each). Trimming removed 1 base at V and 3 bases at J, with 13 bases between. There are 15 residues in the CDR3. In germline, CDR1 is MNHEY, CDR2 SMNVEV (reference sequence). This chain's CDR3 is CASSLFLGTGYEQYF. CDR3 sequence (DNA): TGTGCCAGCAGTTTATTCCTCGGGACGGGCTACGAGCAGTACTTC.

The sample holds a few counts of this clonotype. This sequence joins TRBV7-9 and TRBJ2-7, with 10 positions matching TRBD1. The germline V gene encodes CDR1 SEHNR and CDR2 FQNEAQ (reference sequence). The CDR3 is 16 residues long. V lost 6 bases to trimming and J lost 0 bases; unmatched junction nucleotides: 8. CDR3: CASSSNRDRGSYEQYF. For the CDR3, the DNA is TGTGCCAGCAGTTCCAACCGGGACAGGGGCTCCTACGAGCAGTACTTC.

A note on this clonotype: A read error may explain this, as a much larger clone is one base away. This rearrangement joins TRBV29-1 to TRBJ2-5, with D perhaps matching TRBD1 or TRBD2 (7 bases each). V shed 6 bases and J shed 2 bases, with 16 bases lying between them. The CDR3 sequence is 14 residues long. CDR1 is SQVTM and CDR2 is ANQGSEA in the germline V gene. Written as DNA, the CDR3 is TGCAGCGTCGGGGGGCCGGGACAGCAAGAGACCCAGTACTTC. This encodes CSVGGPGQQETQYF.

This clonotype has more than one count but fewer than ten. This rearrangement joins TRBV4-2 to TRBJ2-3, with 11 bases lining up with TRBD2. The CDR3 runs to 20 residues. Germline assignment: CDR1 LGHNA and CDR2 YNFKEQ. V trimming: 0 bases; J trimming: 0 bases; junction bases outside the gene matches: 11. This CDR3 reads CASSQDMASGRRLSTDTQYF. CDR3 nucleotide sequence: TGTGCCAGCAGCCAAGATATGGCTAGCGGGAGGAGACTAAGCACAGATACGCAGTATTTT.

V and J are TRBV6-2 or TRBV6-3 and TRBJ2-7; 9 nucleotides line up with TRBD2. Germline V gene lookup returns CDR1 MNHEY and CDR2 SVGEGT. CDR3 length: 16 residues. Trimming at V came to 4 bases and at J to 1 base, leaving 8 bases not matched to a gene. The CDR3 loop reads CASSSRLAGDSYEQYF. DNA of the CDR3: TGTGCCAGCAGTTCGCGATTAGCGGGAGATTCCTACGAGCAGTACTTC.

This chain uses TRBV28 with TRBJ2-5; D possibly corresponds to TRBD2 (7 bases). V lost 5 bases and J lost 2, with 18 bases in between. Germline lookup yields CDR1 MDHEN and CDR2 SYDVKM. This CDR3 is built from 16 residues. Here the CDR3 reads CASSTYQGGAQETQYF. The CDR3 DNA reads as TGTGCCAGCAGTACTTATCAAGGGGGGGCACAAGAGACCCAGTACTTC.

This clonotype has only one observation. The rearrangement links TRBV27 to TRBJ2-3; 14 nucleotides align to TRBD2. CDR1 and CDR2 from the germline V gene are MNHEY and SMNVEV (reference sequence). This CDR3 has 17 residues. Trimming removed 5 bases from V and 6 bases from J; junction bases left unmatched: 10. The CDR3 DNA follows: TGTGCCAGCAGTCCACGGGGACTAGCGGGAGTATTGGATACGCAGTATTTT. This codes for CASSPRGLAGVLDTQYF.

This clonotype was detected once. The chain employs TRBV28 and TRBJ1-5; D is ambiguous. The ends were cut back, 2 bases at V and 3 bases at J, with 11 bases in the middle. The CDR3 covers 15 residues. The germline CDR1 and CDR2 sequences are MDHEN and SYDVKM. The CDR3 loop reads CASSLNAGINQPQHF. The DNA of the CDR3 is TGTGCCAGCAGTTTAAATGCAGGAATCAATCAGCCCCAGCATTTT.

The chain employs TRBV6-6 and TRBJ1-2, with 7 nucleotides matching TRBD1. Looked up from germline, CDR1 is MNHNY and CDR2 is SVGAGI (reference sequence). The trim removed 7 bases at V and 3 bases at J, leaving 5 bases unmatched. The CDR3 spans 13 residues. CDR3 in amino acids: CASNQGGDYGYTF. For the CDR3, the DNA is TGTGCCAGCAATCAGGGGGGGGACTATGGCTACACCTTC.

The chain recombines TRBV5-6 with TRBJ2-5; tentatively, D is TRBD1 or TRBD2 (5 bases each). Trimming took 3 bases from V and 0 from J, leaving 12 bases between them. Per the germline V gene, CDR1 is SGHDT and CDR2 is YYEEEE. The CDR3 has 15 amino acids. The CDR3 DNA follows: TGTGCCAGCAGCTGGCAGGAGGACAACCAAGAGACCCAGTACTTC. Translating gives CASSWQEDNQETQYF.

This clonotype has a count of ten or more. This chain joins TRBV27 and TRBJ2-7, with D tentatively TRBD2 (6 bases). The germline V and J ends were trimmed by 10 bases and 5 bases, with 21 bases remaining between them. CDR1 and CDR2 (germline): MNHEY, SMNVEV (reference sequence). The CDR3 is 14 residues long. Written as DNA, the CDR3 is TGTGCCACCCGGGTGGGCGGGATGTTCAACGAGCAGTACTTC. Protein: CATRVGGMFNEQYF.

In nucleotides, the CDR3 is TGTGCCAGCAGCTTTGCCGGGACTAGCGGGACCGAGCAGTACTTC. This encodes CASSFAGTSGTEQYF. The V gene is TRBV7-9, the J gene TRBJ2-7, with 13 bases identical to TRBD2. V lost 3 bases, J lost 6 bases, and 5 bases stayed unmatched. This CDR3 region has 15 residues. The V gene's germline CDR1 is SEHNR and CDR2 FQNEAQ (reference sequence).